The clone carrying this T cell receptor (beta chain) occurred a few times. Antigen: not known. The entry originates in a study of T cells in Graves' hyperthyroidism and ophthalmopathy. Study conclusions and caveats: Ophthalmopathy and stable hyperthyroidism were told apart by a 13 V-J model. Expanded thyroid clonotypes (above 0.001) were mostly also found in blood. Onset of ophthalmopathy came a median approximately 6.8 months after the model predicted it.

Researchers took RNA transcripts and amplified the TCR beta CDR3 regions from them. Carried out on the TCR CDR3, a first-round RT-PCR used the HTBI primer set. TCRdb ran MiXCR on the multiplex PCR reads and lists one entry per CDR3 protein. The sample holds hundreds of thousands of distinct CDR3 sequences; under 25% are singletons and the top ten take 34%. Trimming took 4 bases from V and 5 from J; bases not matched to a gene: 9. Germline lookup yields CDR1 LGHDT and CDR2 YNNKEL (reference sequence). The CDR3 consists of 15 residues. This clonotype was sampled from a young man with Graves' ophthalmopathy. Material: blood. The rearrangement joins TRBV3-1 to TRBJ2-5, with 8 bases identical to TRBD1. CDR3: CASSPRTGSVETQYF. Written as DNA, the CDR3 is TGTGCCAGCAGCCCTCGGACAGGGAGTGTGGAGACCCAGTACTTC.